Listed below are T cell receptor beta chains from one sample, sequenced in a study of cytomegalovirus exposure and HLA in healthy donors. Sequencing used immunoSEQ multiplex PCR; TCRdb keeps in-frame clones, though not all of them. Counted here are 90,000 to 150,000 clones, roughly 65% occurring once; the ten biggest clones make up more than 8%. Source material: PBMCs. These receptors all stem from a man aged 35-49 years in good health and CMV-seropositive. Both conserved end residues are part of each CDR3. A D gene is named only where the DNA matches it firmly. The size entry is marked missing in some rows and otherwise reads once, few, many or a size class.

v_gene,j_gene,d_gene,abundance,CDR3nt,CDR3aa
TRBV9,TRBJ1-3,.,.,TGTGCCAGCAGCGCCCAACAGGGCCGTGGAAACACCATATATTTT,CASSAQQGRGNTIYF
TRBV6-4,TRBJ2-5,.,.,TGTGCCAGCAGTGACTCCCAGTCCCAAGAGACCCAGTACTTC,CASSDSQSQETQYF
TRBV10-1,TRBJ2-7,TRBD1,.,TGCGCCAGCAAGGGACAGGGATACGAGCAGTACTTC,CASKGQGYEQYF
TRBV7-8,TRBJ2-7,TRBD1,.,TGTGCCAGCAGCTTGGTGGGGACAGCCGAGTACGAGCAGTACTTC,CASSLVGTAEYEQYF
TRBV6-6,TRBJ2-7,.,few,TGTGCCAGCAGTCCCCTCCTTAGCGATTCCTACGAGCAGTACTTC,CASSPLLSDSYEQYF
TRBV25-1,TRBJ2-7,.,.,TGTGCCAGCAGTGACTTAGGGGCCGGGTCCTCCTACGAGCAGTACTTC,CASSDLGAGSSYEQYF
TRBV7-9,TRBJ1-1,TRBD1,.,TGTGCCAGCAGCACGGGACAGGGTGGGAACACTGAAGCTTTCTTT,CASSTGQGGNTEAFF
TRBV2,TRBJ2-4,.,once,TGTGCCAGCAGTCAGGAGGTAGCCAAAAACATTCAGTACTTC,CASSQEVAKNIQYF
TRBV18,TRBJ2-7,.,.,TGTGCCAGCTCACCAGTCGAGGGATCGTGGGACGAGCAGTACTTC,CASSPVEGSWDEQYF
TRBV9,TRBJ1-4,.,few,TGTGCCAGCAGCGTAGGGGGGGGCCCCGGGGAAAAACTGTTTTTT,CASSVGGGPGEKLFF
TRBV7-9,TRBJ2-3,.,.,TGTGCCAGCAGCTTGGGGACAAACACAGATACGCAGTATTTT,CASSLGTNTDTQYF
TRBV5-4,TRBJ2-3,.,.,TGTGCCAGCAGCCAGGTGGGGGGGCTAAGCACAGATACGCAGTATTTT,CASSQVGGLSTDTQYF
TRBV20-1,TRBJ2-3,.,.,TGCAGTGCTACGGGGGAAAATACGCAGTATTTT,CSATGENTQYF
TRBV4-3,TRBJ1-2,.,few,TGCGCCAGCAGCCCGGGACATCTTAACTATGGCTACACCTTC,CASSPGHLNYGYTF
TRBV28,TRBJ2-7,TRBD1,once,TGTGCCAGCAGACTAACGGGACAGGGGAGCTACGAGCAGTACTTC,CASRLTGQGSYEQYF
TRBV7-2,TRBJ2-7,TRBD2,.,TGTGCCAGCAGCTTTGGGCTAGCGGGGGCTTACGAGCAGTACTTC,CASSFGLAGAYEQYF
TRBV5-1,TRBJ2-3,TRBD2,.,TGCGCCAGCAGCACCACCGGGAGGGAAGATACGCAGTATTTT,CASSTTGREDTQYF
TRBV19,TRBJ2-7,TRBD1,.,TGTGCCAGTACCTCGACAGGGACCACCTACGAGCAGTACTTC,CASTSTGTTYEQYF
TRBV2,TRBJ1-5,TRBD1,few,TGTGCCAGCTGGGGGGACAGGGATCAGCCCCAGCATTTT,CASWGDRDQPQHF
TRBV29-1,TRBJ2-7,TRBD2,few,TGCAGCGCAACCGGGACTACCTTTTACTCCTACGAGCAGTACTTC,CSATGTTFYSYEQYF
TRBV5-1,TRBJ1-1,.,.,TGCGCCAGCAGCTTGGCCCAGGGGATAAATGAAGCTTTCTTT,CASSLAQGINEAFF
TRBV18,TRBJ1-1,TRBD1,.,TGTGCCAGCTACCTTGTACAGGGGTCGAACACTGAAGCTTTCTTT,CASYLVQGSNTEAFF
TRBV19,TRBJ1-2,.,.,TGTGCCAGTAGTGTACAGGGTGTGAGTGGCTACACCTTC,CASSVQGVSGYTF
TRBV9,TRBJ2-5,.,.,TGTGCCAGCAGCGTAGATCTGGAGGAGACCCAGTACTTC,CASSVDLEETQYF
TRBV29-1,TRBJ2-1,TRBD2,.,TGCAGCGTTGCCGGGACTAGCGGGCCTATTGAGCAGTTCTTC,CSVAGTSGPIEQFF
TRBV2,TRBJ1-3,.,few,TGTGCCAGCAGCCAAAGGGGATGGAGCACTGGAAACACCATATATTTT,CASSQRGWSTGNTIYF
TRBV6-1,TRBJ1-5,TRBD1,few,TGTGCCACCGACGGACAGGGAAATCAGCCCCAGCATTTT,CATDGQGNQPQHF
TRBV11-2,TRBJ2-1,.,.,TGTGCCAGCAGCTTTCCCGGAGTCAATGAGCAGTTCTTC,CASSFPGVNEQFF
TRBV9,TRBJ2-1,.,.,TGTGCCAGCAGCGTAGAGCACCGTCCGGGAGAGCAGTTCTTC,CASSVEHRPGEQFF
TRBV7-2,TRBJ2-7,.,.,TGTGCCAGCAGCTCCCTGACTTTACCCGAGCAGTACTTC,CASSSLTLPEQYF
TRBV19,TRBJ1-5,TRBD1,.,TGTGCCTCCTGGACAGGGGGCTTGGGGAATCAGCCCCAGCATTTT,CASWTGGLGNQPQHF
TRBV7-2,TRBJ2-3,TRBD2,.,TGTGCCAGCAGCTTATGGCGGGGGGCAGATACGCAGTATTTT,CASSLWRGADTQYF
TRBV29-1,TRBJ1-1,.,.,TGCAGTCTTGGACAGAGTGAAGCTTTCTTT,CSLGQSEAFF
TRBV11-2,TRBJ1-1,.,.,TGTGCCAGCAGCTTAGACAGAAACACTGAAGCTTTCTTT,CASSLDRNTEAFF
TRBV27,TRBJ2-7,TRBD1,.,TGTGCCAGCCGGGACAGGGGTTACGAGCAGTACTTC,CASRDRGYEQYF
TRBV5-4,TRBJ1-1,TRBD1,.,TGTGCCAGCAGCACAGGACAGGGGATGGGAAACACTGAAGCTTTCTTT,CASSTGQGMGNTEAFF
TRBV7-3,TRBJ2-1,.,.,TGTGCCAGCAGCTTTATCCACGGGACTCGGCGAGGTATCGAGCAGTTCTTC,CASSFIHGTRRGIEQFF
TRBV29-1,TRBJ2-1,TRBD2,.,TGCAGCGTTGAAGGACTAGCGGGAGTATCCTACAATGAGCAGTTCTTC,CSVEGLAGVSYNEQFF
TRBV2,TRBJ1-5,TRBD1,few,TGTGCCAGCAGTCCCGAACAGGGGGCGGATCAGCCCCAGCATTTT,CASSPEQGADQPQHF
TRBV11-2,TRBJ2-7,TRBD1,few,TGTGCCAGCAGCCCACTCGGCAGGACAGGGGGCTACGAGCAGTACTTC,CASSPLGRTGGYEQYF
TRBV30,TRBJ2-1,.,few,TGTGCCTGGAGCGAAGCGGCCCTCTCCTACAATGAGCAGTTCTTC,CAWSEAALSYNEQFF
TRBV19,TRBJ1-5,.,.,TGTGCCAGTAGTGCCGGGCGGGGCCGTTCGCGGCCCCAGCATTTT,CASSAGRGRSRPQHF
TRBV5-1,TRBJ2-1,TRBD2,few,TGCGCCAGCAGCTTGGCGGGTAGCGGGAGAGTCTACAATGAGCAGTTCTTC,CASSLAGSGRVYNEQFF
TRBV5-1,TRBJ2-5,TRBD1,.,TGCGCCAGCAGCTCAGCTAGTTCCGGGACAGGGAGTTTACAGTACTTC,CASSSASSGTGSLQYF
TRBV9,TRBJ2-5,.,.,TGTGCCAGCAGACCACAGGGTTCCCAGACCCAGTACTTC,CASRPQGSQTQYF
TRBV7-2,TRBJ1-5,.,few,TGTGCCAGCAGCTCCCACGGGTCCTCCGGCCCCCAGCATTTT,CASSSHGSSGPQHF
TRBV13,TRBJ2-7,.,.,TGTGCCAGCAGCCCCGGAGTTCCGATCTCCTACGAGCAGTACTTC,CASSPGVPISYEQYF
TRBV27,TRBJ2-7,TRBD1,.,TGTGCCAGCTGGAGGACAGGGGCCTACGAGCAGTACTTC,CASWRTGAYEQYF
TRBV28,TRBJ2-7,.,.,TGTGCCAGCAGTTTAGCCCTGGAGAACGAGCAGTACTTC,CASSLALENEQYF
TRBV18,TRBJ2-1,TRBD2,.,TGTGCCAGCTCGCCTGCGACTAGCGGGAGGGCTGAGCAGTTCTTC,CASSPATSGRAEQFF
TRBV28,TRBJ1-2,TRBD1,few,TGTGCCAGCAGACGGACAGGGGGCGTCTATGGCTACACCTTC,CASRRTGGVYGYTF
TRBV27,TRBJ2-7,TRBD2,few,TGTGCCAGCTACGGACTAGCGGGAGGGCGCTACGAGCAGTACTTC,CASYGLAGGRYEQYF
TRBV5-4,TRBJ1-2,.,few,TGTGCCAGCAGCTTCTGGCAGGGATACTATGGCTACACCTTC,CASSFWQGYYGYTF
TRBV4-3,TRBJ2-7,TRBD1,.,TGCGCCAGCAGCTTTCAGGACAGGGGAAACTACGAGCAGTACTTC,CASSFQDRGNYEQYF
TRBV27,TRBJ2-1,TRBD2,once,TGTGCCAGCAGTTTAGGGCGGGGGGGCTACAATGAGCAGTTCTTC,CASSLGRGGYNEQFF
TRBV7-9,TRBJ1-1,.,once,TGTGCCAGCAGCTTAGAGCGCCCCAACACTGAAGCTTTCTTT,CASSLERPNTEAFF
TRBV19,TRBJ2-2,TRBD1,.,TGTGCCAGGGCCGACAGGGAACTCGACACCGGGGAGCTGTTTTTT,CARADRELDTGELFF
TRBV28,TRBJ2-5,TRBD2,.,TGTGCCAGCAGTGTCCCAACTAGCGCTACCCAAGAGACCCAGTACTTC,CASSVPTSATQETQYF